The clone carrying this TCR beta chain was recorded many times. Its antigen is not known. RNA transcripts served as the template for amplifying TCR beta CDR3 regions. When the TCR CDR3 underwent first-round RT-PCR, the HTBI primer set was used. Each CDR3 protein is one row after TCRdb ran MiXCR on the multiplex PCR reads. The sample consists of about 400,000 distinct CDR3 sequences, 15% to 19% of them appearing once. This record comes from a study of T cells in Graves' hyperthyroidism and ophthalmopathy. About the study: Blood was drawn when the patient was first diagnosed and still untreated. General study findings and limits: Most clonotypes expanded in the thyroid (above 0.001) were also present in blood. In validation, the model predicted ophthalmopathy. These predictions came a median approximately 5.9 months before onset.

Exclusion criteria comprised uncontrolled infection, other autoimmune disease, pregnancy or lactation. This CDR3 has 15 residues. CDR1 SNHLY and CDR2 FYNNEI come from the germline V gene. Trimming took 5 bases from V and 4 from J, leaving 14 bases between them. Sequencing was carried out using blood. The TCR originated in a woman aged 18 to 35 with Graves' hyperthyroidism. V gene TRBV2 combines with J gene TRBJ1-4, with a weak D call TRBD1 (5 bases). The CDR3 region has the DNA TGTGCCAGCAGTTTTGACTGGGGGAATAATGAAAAACTGTTTTTT. Amino acids: CASSFDWGNNEKLFF.